This T cell receptor beta chain was sequenced for a study of cytomegalovirus exposure and HLA in healthy donors. Study-wide context: Of all 360 or so donors who were genotyped, roughly 81% belonged to the Caucasian-associated ancestry cluster.

V was trimmed by 4 bases and J by 7 bases, leaving 14 bases between them. There are 15 residues in the CDR3. CDR1 and CDR2 from the germline V gene are SGHDN and FVKESK. Use of 60 Vbeta and 13 Jbeta primers characterized the PCR. The repertoire was sequenced with immunoSEQ multiplex PCR; TCRdb's copy has only in-frame clones and lacks some. Here the sample spans 150,000 to 200,000 clones, approximately 84% being singletons. Findings and caveats of the study: Investigators reported 150 to 200 TCR beta chains as tied to cytomegalovirus. Later analysis associated a missense DCLRE1C variant with TCR beta V- and J-gene trimming.

Remarks on this clone: What it binds is not known.

Although they were nominally healthy when sampled, donors likely had unrecorded immune exposures. V usage is TRBV14 and J usage is TRBJ1-6, with D possibly matching TRBD1 (6 bases). This sequence was found in a female donor in good health and CMV-seronegative. Sample: PBMCs. The CDR3 is CASSLGQGPNSPLHF. The CDR3 DNA follows: TGTGCCAGCAGCCTTGGGCAGGGGCCCAATTCACCCCTCCACTTT.